This TCR beta chain was sequenced for a study of CD8 T cells in ankylosing spondylitis. General study findings and limits: For ankylosing spondylitis blood, a TCR beta motif of eight or nine highly homologous variants appeared characteristic.

TCRdb processed the 5' RACE reads anew with MiXCR; each CDR3 protein has one entry. The sample holds approximately 150,000 distinct CDR3 sequences, approximately 32% seen once. Details on this clonotype: Its antigen is as yet unknown.

Germline V gene lookup returns CDR1 GTSNPN and CDR2 SVGIG (reference sequence). The germline V and J ends were trimmed by 0 bases and 5 bases, with 19 bases remaining between them. This CDR3 comprises 17 residues. This TCR was recovered from a male donor with ankylosing spondylitis. Material for sequencing was synovial fluid, either unsorted or a sorted T cell fraction (not recorded which). The chain joins TRBV30 to TRBJ2-2; tentative D call: TRBD2 (5 bases). This CDR3 reads CAWSVGGIGIKTGELFF. The CDR3 nucleotides are TGTGCCTGGAGTGTAGGTGGTATCGGGATTAAAACCGGGGAGCTGTTTTTT.